The next 4 T cell receptor beta chains were all read from a single sample in a study of response to subunit inactivated influenza vaccine. TCRdb redid the calling of the RT-PCR reads with MiXCR, one entry per CDR3 protein. This table holds about 240,000 distinct CDR3 sequences, 12% found once. The sequencing here drew on non-naive T cells sorted from PBMCs, taken around 14 days before vaccination. These receptors originate from a man over 45 who received an inactivated influenza vaccine.

This clonotype was counted many times. The V gene is TRBV7-2, the J gene TRBJ2-2; D is perhaps TRBD2 (5 bases). Trimming left V 3 bases short and J 4 bases short, with 18 bases between. The CDR3 is 17 amino acids. Germline assignment: CDR1 SGHTA and CDR2 FQGNSA. As DNA, the CDR3 is TGTGCCAGCAGCTTTGGAAACGGCGTAGCGTCCACCGGGGAGCTGTTTTTT. This sequence encodes CASSFGNGVASTGELFF.

In its sample, this clonotype was seen a few times. The chain is built from TRBV5-1 and TRBJ1-6, with D possibly TRBD1 on 6 matching bases. The V and J ends lost 4 bases and 4 bases respectively, with 12 bases between them. CDR1 and CDR2 from the germline V gene are SGHRS and YFSETQ. CDR3 length: 15 residues. CDR3 coding DNA: TGCGCCAGCAGCCCGGAGGGGGGATATAATTCACCCCTCCACTTT. Translated: CASSPEGGYNSPLHF.

This clonotype showed up just a few times. The J gene is TRBJ2-2, the V gene TRBV5-1; D gene unclear. The CDR3 is made up of 14 amino acids. Germline V gives CDR1 SGHRS, CDR2 YFSETQ. V shed 4 bases and J shed 1 base, with 8 bases lying between them. The CDR3 loop reads CASSVAGNTGELFF. CDR3 coding DNA: TGCGCCAGCAGCGTTGCAGGGAACACCGGGGAGCTGTTTTTT. The full variable domain, in which reference TRBV5-1 and TRBJ2-2 provide the parts outside the CDR3, is KAGVTQTPRYLIKTRGQQVTLSCSPISGHRSVSWYQQTPGQGLQFLFEYFSETQRNKGNFPGRFSGRQFSNSRSEMNVSTLELGDSALYLCASSVAGNTGELFFGEGSRLTVL.

Many counts were recorded for this clonotype. The chain has TRBV7-6 and TRBJ2-5; a weak D match, TRBD2 (6 bases). V was cut by 5 bases and J by 2 bases, with 12 bases left in between. This CDR3 contains 14 residues. CDR1 is SGHVS, CDR2 FNYEAQ, per germline. The CDR3, as DNA: TGTGCCAGCAGCCCGCCGGGACTTCAAGAGACCCAGTACTTC. Amino acids: CASSPPGLQETQYF.